This T cell receptor beta chain came from a study of CD8 T cells in Susac syndrome. Overall study findings and caveats: The study conceded that relatively few individuals underwent its TCR sequencing and HLA analysis.

Random hexamers served to reverse transcribe about 0.5 to 1 ug RNA. Across 54 Vbeta and 13 Jbeta, immunoSEQ multiplex PCR amplified TCR beta CDR3. Via MiXCR, TCRdb re-called the immunoSEQ multiplex PCR reads, giving one row per CDR3 protein. The sample has some 160,000 distinct CDR3 sequences; 85% to 95% are singletons. For this clonotype: Its target is not known.

Sequencing targeted TCR beta in blood CD8+ and CD4+ T cells. The source is a human donor with multiple sclerosis. The sample consisted of CD8+ T cells from PBMCs.

The DNA of the CDR3 is TGTGCCAGCAGTGTACAAGCTAGAAGCGAGCAGTACTTC. Protein: CASSVQARSEQYF. The chain employs TRBV25-1 and TRBJ2-7; D unclear. Trimming took off 4 bases at V and 6 bases at J, with 13 bases between the two ends. CDR1 is MGHDK, CDR2 SYGVNS, per germline. The CDR3 consists of 13 residues.